This TCR beta chain was captured by sequencing in a study of T cells in Graves' hyperthyroidism and ophthalmopathy. Findings and caveats of the study: Most clonotypes that expanded in the thyroid above 0.001 also showed up in blood.

Fresh peripheral blood, approximately 10 ml, was the source of the PBMCs. Comments on this clonotype: Its antigen remains unknown. Relative to the germline gene, one junction end is altered; a read error may explain this.

Researchers took RNA transcripts and amplified the TCR beta CDR3 regions from them. In the first-round RT-PCR of the TCR CDR3, the HTBI primer set was used. TCRdb recomputed calls from the multiplex PCR reads with MiXCR, one row per CDR3 protein. The sample records around 270,000 distinct CDR3 sequences, about 19% being singletons. The CDR3 extends over 17 amino acids. The germline V gene encodes CDR1 SGHRS and CDR2 YFSETQ. This rearrangement joins TRBV5-1 to TRBJ1-2; 7 positions match TRBD1. The sample taken for sequencing was blood. This TCR came from a man aged 45-65 years with Graves' ophthalmopathy. The CDR3 is CASSFWWGTDLNYGYTF. The CDR3 bases are TGTGCCAGCAGCTTTTGGTGGGGGACAGACCTTAACTATGGCTACACCTTC.